Each of the 27 T cell receptor beta chains below was sequenced from the same sample in a study of CD8 T cells in ankylosing spondylitis. TCRdb reanalysed the 5' RACE reads using MiXCR and keeps one entry per CDR3 protein. The sample includes 250,000 to 350,000 distinct CDR3 sequences, around 19% seen only once; the top ten take less than 9.5%. Sequencing was carried out using blood, either unsorted or a sorted T cell fraction (not recorded which). These receptors were obtained from a male donor with ankylosing spondylitis or in good health (not recorded which).

The chain employs TRBV14 and TRBJ2-3; D could derive from TRBD1 or TRBD2 (5 bases each). CDR3 length equals 17 residues. V lost 4 bases and J 3 bases, leaving 20 bases between the germline ends. The germline CDR1 and CDR2 sequences are SGHDN and FVKESK. The CDR3 DNA follows: TGTGCCAGCAGCCCCGGGACCGTTGTTCATAGGACAGATACGCAGTATTTT. This translates into CASSPGTVVHRTDTQYF.

This clonotype was seen more than once but under ten times. The chain is built from TRBV5-1 and TRBJ2-1; D unresolved. V was clipped by 0 bases and J by 5 bases, with 9 bases between them. This CDR3 has 14 residues. Germline V gene sequence: CDR1 SGHRS, CDR2 YFSETQ. CDR3 coding DNA: TGCGCCAGCAGCTTGGTTGCAAGCGACAATGAGCAGTTCTTC. Translated: CASSLVASDNEQFF.

There are a few counts of this clonotype. V is TRBV29-1 and J is TRBJ1-4, with a weak D call TRBD1 (5 bases). V was trimmed by 0 bases and J by 11 bases, leaving 10 bases between them. Germline values: CDR1 SQVTM, CDR2 ANQGSEA. The CDR3 extends over 12 amino acids. The CDR3 protein is CSVEEDSRKLFF. DNA for the CDR3: TGCAGCGTTGAAGAAGACAGTAGGAAACTGTTTTTT.

The chain has TRBV12-3 or TRBV12-4 and TRBJ2-1; perhaps D is TRBD1 or TRBD2 (5 bases each). The ends were cut back, 5 bases at V and 4 bases at J, with 15 bases in the middle. This CDR3 is built from 15 residues. The CDR3 loop is CASSRTGTAYNEQFF. The DNA of the CDR3 is TGTGCCAGCAGTCGAACCGGGACGGCTTACAATGAGCAGTTCTTC.

Many counts were recorded for this clonotype. This chain joins TRBV7-7 and TRBJ1-3; tentatively, D is TRBD1 (5 bases). Germline lookup yields CDR1 SSHAT and CDR2 FNYEAQ (reference sequence). The CDR3 is 16 amino acids. The germline V and J ends were trimmed by 0 bases and 2 bases, with 11 bases remaining between them. As DNA, the CDR3 is TGTGCCAGCAGCTTAGCGGTCACAGGACCTGGAAACACCATATATTTT. Translation gives CASSLAVTGPGNTIYF.

V is TRBV4-1 and J is TRBJ2-2; D is undetermined. Trimming removed 6 bases at V and 1 base at J, with 15 bases between. Germline V gene lookup returns CDR1 MGHRA and CDR2 YSYEKL. CDR3 length equals 16 residues. This CDR3 reads CASREVVLKNTGELFF. In DNA, the CDR3 is TGCGCCAGCAGGGAAGTGGTACTTAAGAACACCGGGGAGCTGTTTTTT.

The chain joins TRBV20-1 to TRBJ1-2, with 10 bases lining up with TRBD1. With 4 bases clipped from V and 3 bases from J, the junction kept 5 bases outside the gene matches. The germline V gene encodes CDR1 DFQATT and CDR2 SNEGSKA (reference sequence). The CDR3 loop spans 14 amino acids. CDR3 in DNA: TGCAGTGCTACCCGACAGGGGGCGGACTATGGCTACACCTTC. Translating gives CSATRQGADYGYTF.

Points on this clonotype: A much larger clone sits a single nucleotide away, making a read error possible. For the CDR3, the DNA is TGCAGTGCTATTAGCGGGAGGGCCCCCGGGACCCAGTACTTC. Translated: CSAISGRAPGTQYF. This chain connects TRBV20-1 to TRBJ2-5; 11 bases map to TRBD2. V dropped 4 bases and J dropped 7; count of bases not matched to a gene: 8. CDR1 is DFQATT, CDR2 SNEGSKA, per germline (reference sequence). This CDR3 spans 14 amino acids.

CDR3 nucleotides: TGCAGCCCGGGACTTCCTTCCTACGAGCAGTACGTC. Its protein product is CSPGLPSYEQYV. V is TRBV20-1 and J is TRBJ2-7; D possibly corresponds to TRBD2 (6 bases). The CDR3 spans 12 residues. Germline CDR1 and CDR2: DFQATT and SNEGSKA (reference sequence).

The table lists this clonotype with many counts. Written as DNA, the CDR3 is TGTGCCAGCAGCCAATCGGAGACCCAAGAGACCCAGTACTTC. Its protein product is CASSQSETQETQYF. The V call is TRBV3-1, the J call TRBJ2-5; no clear D gene. V lost 2 bases and J 1 base, leaving 8 bases between the germline ends. The V gene's germline CDR1 is LGHDT and CDR2 YNNKEL (reference sequence). This CDR3 spans 14 amino acids.

There are a few counts of this clonotype. The chain is built from TRBV5-1 and TRBJ2-5, with 9 bases fitting TRBD1. Germline CDR1 and CDR2: SGHRS and YFSETQ. V was clipped by 4 bases and J by 5 bases; unmatched bases: 6. The CDR3 consists of 14 residues. CDR3 nucleotides: TGCGCCAGCAGCGAAGCCGGACAGGGGGAGACCCAGTACTTC. Its protein is CASSEAGQGETQYF.

This clonotype was seen a handful of times. J is TRBJ2-4 and V is TRBV3-1; 8 bases map to TRBD1. With V trimmed by 2 bases and J by 11 bases, 5 bases remained unmatched. This CDR3 region has 13 residues. Germline V gene lookup returns CDR1 LGHDT and CDR2 YNNKEL (reference sequence). The CDR3 region has the DNA TGTGCCAGCAGCCAACCCCAGGGGGCGCTTCAGTACTTC. Translated, it gives CASSQPQGALQYF.

With respect to this clonotype: One end of the junction does not line up with germline, which may come from a read error. The V gene is TRBV5-1, the J gene TRBJ1-6; 7 nucleotides agree with TRBD1. CDR1 SGHRS and CDR2 YFSETQ come from the germline V gene. The CDR3 sequence is 15 residues long. The CDR3 bases are TGCGCCAGCAGCTTGGCCGAACAGGGGAATTCACACCTCCACTTT. As protein: CASSLAEQGNSHLHF.

This sequence joins TRBV9 and TRBJ2-1; 12 bases line up with TRBD2. The germline V gene has CDR1 SGDLS and CDR2 YYNGEE. The CDR3 loop spans 16 amino acids. J gave up 2 bases and V 2 bases, and 2 bases lay outside the gene matches. The DNA for the CDR3 is TGTGCCAGCAGCGTGTCTAGCGGGAGGGCCTACAATGAGCAGTTCTTC. Amino acids: CASSVSSGRAYNEQFF.

The rearrangement uses TRBV3-1 and TRBJ2-7, with D possibly TRBD1 on 5 matching bases. The CDR3 totals 13 residues. CDR1 and CDR2 (germline): LGHDT, YNNKEL (reference sequence). Trimming left V 3 bases short and J 4 bases short, with 10 bases between. CDR3 bases: TGTGCCAGCAGCCAGGGAACAGGTTACGAGCAGTACGTC. Translated, it gives CASSQGTGYEQYV.

This clonotype was observed many times. The chain links TRBV29-1 to TRBJ2-5, with 9 bases lining up with TRBD1. Per germline, CDR1 SQVTM and CDR2 ANQGSEA. The CDR3 is made up of 13 amino acids. V was clipped by 5 bases and J by 3 bases; unmatched bases: 4. The CDR3, as DNA: TGCAGCGTTCAACAGGGGGCTAAAGAGACCCAGTACTTC. Translated: CSVQQGAKETQYF.

For the CDR3, the DNA is TGCGCCAGCAGCCAAACAGTGAACACTGAAGCTTTCTTT. Translating gives CASSQTVNTEAFF. The chain carries TRBV5-1 and TRBJ1-1, with D unclear. V lost 4 bases and J 0 bases, leaving 7 bases between the germline ends. The CDR3 is 13 residues long. The germline V gene encodes CDR1 SGHRS and CDR2 YFSETQ.

This clonotype came up once. One base away lies a much larger clone, so this may be a sequencing read error. The conserved closing phenylalanine or tryptophan is absent in this CDR3, likely reflecting a read error. This chain joins TRBV5-1 and TRBJ1-2; 8 nucleotides line up with TRBD1. The CDR3 has 16 residues. Germline CDR1 and CDR2: SGHRS and YFSETQ. The trim removed 4 bases at V and 4 bases at J, leaving 12 bases unmatched. The CDR3 loop reads CASSVGAGQAFYGYTV. CDR3 bases: TGCGCCAGCAGCGTAGGTGCGGGACAGGCTTTCTATGGCTACACCGTC.

This clonotype showed up just a few times. The rearrangement uses TRBV4-2 and TRBJ2-5; 10 bases map to TRBD2. Germline values: CDR1 LGHNA, CDR2 YNFKEQ. J was trimmed by 5 bases and V by 4 bases; bases with no gene match: 1. The length of the CDR3 is 13 residues. The CDR3 DNA follows: TGTGCCAGCAGCCCAGCGGGAGGGGAGACCCAGTACTTC. This encodes CASSPAGGETQYF.

The V call is TRBV7-3, the J call TRBJ2-1; weak D call: TRBD2 (6 bases). CDR1 SGHTA and CDR2 FQGTGA come from the germline V gene. The V gene lost 0 bases and the J gene lost 10 bases, with 10 bases spanning the gap. The CDR3 is made up of 13 amino acids. The CDR3 loop is CASSLTGSGEQFF. CDR3 nucleotides: TGTGCCAGCAGCTTAACCGGGAGCGGCGAGCAGTTCTTC.

This clonotype was counted only a few times. V and J are TRBV5-1 and TRBJ1-3; TRBD1 matches at 7 bases. The trim removed 0 bases at V and 0 bases at J, leaving 6 bases unmatched. There are 17 residues in the CDR3. Germline V lookup: CDR1 SGHRS, CDR2 YFSETQ. The CDR3 spells CASSLGQGSASGNTIYF. The CDR3 nucleotides are TGCGCCAGCAGCTTGGGACAGGGCTCTGCCTCTGGAAACACCATATATTTT.

The chain has TRBV12-3 or TRBV12-4 and TRBJ2-2; TRBD1 is a possible D gene (6 bases). This CDR3 has 15 residues. Trimming removed 8 bases from V and 3 bases from J, with 16 bases in between. CDR3 nucleotide sequence: TGTGCCAGCCGGCCCGAGGGGGTTGACACCGGGGAGCTGTTTTTT. It encodes CASRPEGVDTGELFF.

This clonotype was seen more than once but under ten times. This chain connects TRBV12-3 or TRBV12-4 to TRBJ1-3; 8 positions agree with TRBD1. Germline trimming cut 5 bases from V and 14 bases from J; bases unmatched to any gene: 11. CDR3 size: 13 residues. This chain's CDR3 is CASSQGQAAGVYF. The CDR3 region has the DNA TGTGCCAGCAGTCAGGGACAGGCCGCAGGGGTATATTTT.

This clonotype has only a few counts. This rearrangement joins TRBV6-5 to TRBJ1-5, with unresolved D. The V gene lost 0 bases and the J gene lost 1 base, with 7 bases spanning the gap. There are 15 residues in the CDR3. CDR1 MNHEY and CDR2 SVGAGI come from the germline V gene. CDR3 in DNA: TGTGCCAGCAGTTACTCGGGTACCAGCAATCAGCCCCAGCATTTT. It yields the protein CASSYSGTSNQPQHF.

This clonotype was counted ten times or more. This rearrangement joins TRBV6-1 to TRBJ2-3, with D unresolved. CDR3 size: 15 residues. The germline V gene has CDR1 MNHNS and CDR2 SASEGT. The V and J ends lost 6 bases and 1 base respectively, with 14 bases between them. The CDR3 is CASRPPLLRTDTQYF. The CDR3 DNA reads as TGTGCCAGCAGACCCCCCCTGTTACGCACAGATACGCAGTATTTT.

Of note for this clonotype: This may come from a read error, since a much larger clone is one base off. This chain joins TRBV20-1 and TRBJ2-3; TRBD2 aligns across 16 bases. The CDR3 loop spans 14 amino acids. Germline CDR1 reads DFQATT; CDR2 reads SNEGSKA (reference sequence). V was clipped by 5 bases and J by 5 bases; unmatched bases: 1. In DNA, the CDR3 is TGCAGTGCTGGGACTAGCGGGAGGGGAGATACGCAGTATTTT. It codes for CSAGTSGRGDTQYF.

The J gene is TRBJ2-7, the V gene TRBV20-1; TRBD1 is a possible D gene (5 bases). Trimming took off 0 bases at V and 2 bases at J, with 11 bases between the two ends. CDR1 is DFQATT, CDR2 SNEGSKA, per germline (reference sequence). This CDR3 region has 14 residues. Written as DNA, the CDR3 is TGCAGTGCTAGAGACCGGAGACAGCCCTACGAGCAGTACGTC. Translating gives CSARDRRQPYEQYV.